The 22 T cell receptor beta chains listed next were all sequenced from one sample in a study of graft-versus-host responses after intestinal transplantation. Only in-frame clones appear in the TCRdb table, and some are missing; sequencing was by immunoSEQ multiplex PCR. The top ten hold approximately 0.7% of the sample, which has over 65,000 clones, approximately 92% seen once. The sequenced sample was PBMCs, obtained 98 days after intestinal transplantation. The source is a human patient who received an intestinal transplant, so some T cells may come from the graft donor.

The chain recombines TRBV7-9 with TRBJ1-4, with 8 bases fitting TRBD1. The germline CDR1 and CDR2 sequences are SEHNR and FQNEAQ (reference sequence). Unmatched junction bases numbered 6, after V lost 3 bases and J lost 3 bases. The CDR3 has 16 amino acids. Here the CDR3 DNA reads TGTGCCAGCAGCTTCGTCAGGGGGCCTTCTAATGAAAAACTGTTTTTT. The encoded protein is CASSFVRGPSNEKLFF.

The J gene is TRBJ2-3, the V gene TRBV6-4, with 11 nucleotides matching TRBD1. This CDR3 spans 14 amino acids. Per the germline V gene, CDR1 is MRHNA and CDR2 is SNTAGT. V was pared by 3 bases and J by 4 bases, with 0 bases of the junction left unmatched. CDR3 DNA: TGTGCCAGCAGTGAGGGACAGGGGGCAGATACGCAGTATTTT. This codes for CASSEGQGADTQYF.

The chain couples TRBV28 to TRBJ2-1; 10 nucleotides agree with TRBD1. The CDR3 consists of 19 residues. The V segment lost 6 bases and the J segment 6 bases; nucleotides outside the gene matches: 20. From germline, CDR1 is MDHEN and CDR2 SYDVKM. The CDR3: CASRQFSILVGQGVNEQFF. CDR3 nucleotides: TGTGCCAGCAGACAGTTTTCTATTTTGGTTGGACAGGGGGTCAATGAGCAGTTCTTC. Drawing the rest from reference TRBV28 and TRBJ2-1, the complete variable domain is DVKVTQSSRYLVKRTGEKVFLECVQDMDHENMFWYRQDPGLGLRLIYFSYDVKMKEKGDIPEGYSVSREKKERFSLILESASTNQTSMYLCASRQFSILVGQGVNEQFFGPGTRLTVL.

V usage is TRBV5-1 and J usage is TRBJ2-5, with TRBD1 as a possible D gene (6 bases). There are 15 residues in the CDR3. V lost 0 bases and J 2 bases, leaving 11 bases between the germline ends. CDR1 and CDR2 (germline): SGHRS, YFSETQ. The CDR3: CASSLGQAIQETQYF. The DNA for the CDR3 is TGCGCCAGCAGCTTGGGACAGGCAATACAAGAGACCCAGTACTTC.

The CDR3 here is CASSSPLAGGLDNEQFF. CDR3 DNA sequence: TGTGCCAGCAGCTCACCTCTAGCGGGGGGGTTGGACAATGAGCAGTTCTTC. The rearrangement joins TRBV5-4 to TRBJ2-1; 12 nucleotides agree with TRBD2. The CDR3 runs to 17 residues. From germline, CDR1 is SGHNT and CDR2 YYREEE (reference sequence). Trimming removed 3 bases from V and 5 bases from J; junction bases left unmatched: 9.

The chain uses TRBV27 and TRBJ1-2; TRBD1 agrees at 9 bases. Germline CDR1 MNHEY, CDR2 SMNVEV (reference sequence). The length of the CDR3 is 14 residues. V lost 5 bases to trimming and J lost 8 bases; unmatched junction nucleotides: 9. The CDR3 sequence is CASSGAGTGKGYTF. For the CDR3, the DNA is TGTGCCAGCAGTGGCGCCGGGACAGGGAAAGGCTACACCTTC.

This clone appeared a single time. This chain uses TRBV2 with TRBJ2-7; D unclear. With 3 bases removed from V and 3 bases from J, the gap between germline ends came to 12 bases. The CDR3 length is 14 residues. Germline CDR1 reads SNHLY; CDR2 reads FYNNEI. The CDR3 DNA reads as TGTGCCAGCAGTGACCCACGGTGGAGCTACGAGCAGTACTTC. As protein: CASSDPRWSYEQYF.

J is TRBJ2-7 and V is TRBV6-1; D might be TRBD1 or TRBD2, each matching 5 bases. With 8 bases removed from V and 4 bases from J, the gap between germline ends came to 18 bases. Germline lookup yields CDR1 MNHNS and CDR2 SASEGT. This CDR3 contains 14 residues. As DNA, the CDR3 is TGTGCCAGCCGGACTGCTAGGGGTGCGTACGAGCAGTACTTC. Residues: CASRTARGAYEQYF.

The chain is built from TRBV2 and TRBJ2-3, with 7 bases aligning to TRBD1. CDR1 and CDR2 from the germline V gene are SNHLY and FYNNEI. V lost 4 bases to trimming and J lost 6 bases; unmatched junction nucleotides: 16. This CDR3 spans 17 amino acids. Here the CDR3 DNA reads TGTGCCAGCAGTGGTTTCGCCAGGGGGTCGCCCTGGGATACGCAGTATTTT. Its translation: CASSGFARGSPWDTQYF. Filled out from reference TRBV2 and TRBJ2-3, the complete variable domain reads EPEVTQTPSHQVTQMGQEVILRCVPISNHLYFYWYRQILGQKVEFLVSFYNNEISEKSEIFDDQFSVERPDGSNFTLKIRSTKLEDSAMYFCASSGFARGSPWDTQYFGPGTRLTVL.

The rearrangement joins TRBV19 to TRBJ2-1; possible D gene TRBD1, 6 bases. V gave up 4 bases and J gave up 5 bases, with 12 bases separating them. The germline V gene has CDR1 LNHDA and CDR2 SQIVND (reference sequence). The CDR3 runs 14 residues. Written as DNA, the CDR3 is TGTGCCAGTAGTAGGACAGCGAAAGACAATGAGCAGTTCTTC. Translating gives CASSRTAKDNEQFF.

This chain uses TRBV6-1 with TRBJ2-7; TRBD1 might be the D (5 bases). CDR3 size: 15 residues. Germline V gives CDR1 MNHNS, CDR2 SASEGT. The germline V and J ends were trimmed by 4 bases and 0 bases, with 13 bases remaining between them. The chain's CDR3 is CASSGKQESSYEQYF. CDR3 bases: TGTGCCAGCAGTGGTAAACAGGAGAGCTCCTACGAGCAGTACTTC.

This clone was detected once. The chain links TRBV7-9 to TRBJ2-6; 9 positions agree with TRBD1. Per the germline V gene, CDR1 is SEHNR and CDR2 is FQNEAQ (reference sequence). CDR3 size: 19 residues. V was pared by 1 base and J by 3 bases, with 10 bases of the junction left unmatched. The CDR3 is CASSLDPGQGIGGANVLTF. For the CDR3, the DNA is TGTGCCAGCAGCTTAGATCCCGGACAGGGGATAGGTGGGGCCAACGTCCTGACTTTC.

With respect to this clone: The junction shows a germline mismatch at one end, possibly a read error. This chain uses TRBV7-2 with TRBJ2-7; TRBD2 matches 8 bases. Germline lookup yields CDR1 SGHTA and CDR2 FQGNSA. The CDR3 sequence is 17 residues long. The CDR3 here is CASTLRGTSGFSYEQYF. The CDR3 DNA follows: TGTGCCAGCACCTTAAGAGGCACTAGCGGATTCTCCTACGAGCAGTACTTC.

The chain employs TRBV4-1 and TRBJ1-5; D is perhaps TRBD1 (5 bases). The CDR3 is made up of 17 amino acids. V was clipped by 0 bases and J by 1 base, with 13 bases between them. The germline CDR1 and CDR2 sequences are MGHRA and YSYEKL. DNA for the CDR3: TGCGCCAGCAGCCAAGATCGGGGCCAGACAAGCAATCAGCCCCAGCATTTT. Residues: CASSQDRGQTSNQPQHF.

The J gene is TRBJ2-1, the V gene TRBV5-1, with TRBD1 matching over 10 bases. The CDR3 runs to 15 residues. Germline lookup yields CDR1 SGHRS and CDR2 YFSETQ. J lost 8 bases, V lost 4 bases, and 9 bases had no gene match. This CDR3 is CASSLRQGAGDEQFF. The CDR3 DNA reads TGCGCCAGCAGCCTTCGACAGGGGGCAGGCGATGAGCAGTTCTTC.

The rearrangement joins TRBV6-6 to TRBJ1-5; D possibly corresponds to TRBD1 (5 bases). CDR1 and CDR2 (germline): MNHNY, SVGAGI (reference sequence). The CDR3 loop spans 15 amino acids. V lost 7 bases, J lost 0 bases, and 13 bases lay in between. The CDR3 coding sequence is TGTGCCAGCACATACGGGACGCCTAGCAATCAGCCCCAGCATTTT. Its protein is CASTYGTPSNQPQHF.

J is TRBJ2-1 and V is TRBV7-3; a weak D match, TRBD1 (7 bases). Germline CDR1 reads SGHTA; CDR2 reads FQGTGA. Deletions cut 5 bases from V and 10 bases from J, with 15 bases between. The CDR3 totals 13 residues. DNA of the CDR3: TGTGCCAGCAGCCAGGGGGGCTCGTGGGAGCAGTTCTTC. It codes for CASSQGGSWEQFF.

The rearrangement uses TRBV4-1 and TRBJ2-7; no definite D call. This CDR3 has 17 residues. Germline V gives CDR1 MGHRA, CDR2 YSYEKL. Deletions cut 4 bases from V and 3 bases from J, with 22 bases between. The CDR3 sequence: CASSPIIAQKDVYEQYF. CDR3 in DNA: TGCGCCAGCAGCCCGATCATAGCCCAAAAGGACGTCTACGAGCAGTACTTC.

The chain carries TRBV6-5 and TRBJ2-4; 8 positions agree with TRBD2. V gave up 4 bases and J gave up 10 bases; unmatched junction bases: 15. Per germline, CDR1 MNHEY and CDR2 SVGAGI. The length of the CDR3 is 16 residues. Here the CDR3 reads CASSSLLNGLAGIQYF. CDR3 DNA sequence: TGTGCCAGCAGTTCCCTCCTTAACGGACTAGCCGGGATTCAGTACTTC.

The rearrangement joins TRBV5-1 to TRBJ2-3; no firm D call. CDR1 and CDR2 from the germline V gene are SGHRS and YFSETQ. Deletions cut 6 bases from V and 1 base from J, with 9 bases between. This CDR3 has 13 residues. The chain's CDR3 is CASKIPGTDTQYF. CDR3 bases: TGCGCCAGCAAAATCCCGGGCACAGATACGCAGTATTTT.

The chain links TRBV18 to TRBJ2-3; 13 bases match TRBD2. Per the germline V gene, CDR1 is KGHSH and CDR2 is LQKENI. This CDR3 has 17 residues. The V segment lost 4 bases and the J segment 5 bases; nucleotides outside the gene matches: 9. The CDR3 DNA sequence: TGTGCCAGCTCACACGAACTAGCGGGGGGGCCTGGAGATACGCAGTATTTT. Its protein is CASSHELAGGPGDTQYF.

This chain connects TRBV19 to TRBJ2-3; perhaps TRBD2 as D (5 bases). The germline gives CDR1 LNHDA, CDR2 SQIVND (reference sequence). V shed 5 bases and J shed 4 bases, with 19 bases lying between them. This CDR3 has 16 residues. Here the CDR3 reads CASSPRSVVRADTQYF. The CDR3 DNA is TGTGCCAGTAGTCCGCGCTCGGTAGTGCGGGCAGATACGCAGTATTTT.